This record looks at one TCR beta chain sequence and its context. The entry originates in a study of blood T cell repertoires in COVID-19. For the study at large: COVID-19 samples from acute and convalescent phases originated in the United States, Italy and Spain. Sources were T cells, B-cell-depleted T cells, or PBMCs; the material itself was cDNA or gDNA.

Method: immunoSEQ multiplex PCR; TCRdb's copy keeps in-frame clones and lacks some. The data show almost 200,000 clones, 70% to 80% seen once. Germline assignment: CDR1 SGHRS and CDR2 YFSETQ. This CDR3 has 15 residues. V trimming: 4 bases; J trimming: 1 base; junction bases outside the gene matches: 6. The clonotype was recovered from a middle-aged woman with COVID-19, enrolled during active disease. Sequencing was performed on peripheral blood. The chain employs TRBV5-1 and TRBJ1-2, with TRBD1 matching over 8 bases. The CDR3 protein is CASSTPGQVNYGYTF. DNA for the CDR3: TGCGCCAGCAGCACCCCGGGACAGGTTAACTATGGCTACACCTTC.